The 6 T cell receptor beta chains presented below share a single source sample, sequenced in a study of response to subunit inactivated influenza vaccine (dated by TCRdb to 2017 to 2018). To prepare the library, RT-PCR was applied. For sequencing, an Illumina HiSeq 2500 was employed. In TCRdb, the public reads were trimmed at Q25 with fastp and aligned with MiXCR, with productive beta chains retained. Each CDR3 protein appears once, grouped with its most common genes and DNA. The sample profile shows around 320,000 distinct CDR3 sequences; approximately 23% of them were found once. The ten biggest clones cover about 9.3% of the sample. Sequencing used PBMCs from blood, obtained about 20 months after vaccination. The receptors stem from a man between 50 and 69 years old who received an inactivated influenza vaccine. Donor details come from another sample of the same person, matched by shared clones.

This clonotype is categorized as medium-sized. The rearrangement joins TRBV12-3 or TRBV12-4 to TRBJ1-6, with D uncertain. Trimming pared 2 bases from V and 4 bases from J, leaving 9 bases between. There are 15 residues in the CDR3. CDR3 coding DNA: TGTGCCAGCAGTTTACAGGACCCGTATAATTCACCCCTCCACTTT. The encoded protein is CASSLQDPYNSPLHF.

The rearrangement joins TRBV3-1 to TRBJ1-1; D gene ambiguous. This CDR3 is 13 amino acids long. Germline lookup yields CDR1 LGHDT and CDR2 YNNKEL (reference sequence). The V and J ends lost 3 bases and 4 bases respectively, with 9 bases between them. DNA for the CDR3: TGTGCCAGCAGCCAGGCAAGGGTCACTGAAGCTTTCTTT. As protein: CASSQARVTEAFF.

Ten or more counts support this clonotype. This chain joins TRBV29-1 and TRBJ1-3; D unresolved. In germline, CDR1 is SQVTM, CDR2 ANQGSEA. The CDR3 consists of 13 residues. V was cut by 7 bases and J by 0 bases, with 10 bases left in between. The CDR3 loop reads CSAPGLSGNTIYF. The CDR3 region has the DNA TGCAGCGCTCCGGGCCTCTCTGGAAACACCATATATTTT.

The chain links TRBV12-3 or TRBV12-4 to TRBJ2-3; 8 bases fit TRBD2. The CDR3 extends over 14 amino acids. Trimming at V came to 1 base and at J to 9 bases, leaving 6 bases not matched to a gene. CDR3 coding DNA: TGTGCCAGCAGTTTAGATAGCGGGGTCGGCACGCAGTATTTT. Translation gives CASSLDSGVGTQYF.

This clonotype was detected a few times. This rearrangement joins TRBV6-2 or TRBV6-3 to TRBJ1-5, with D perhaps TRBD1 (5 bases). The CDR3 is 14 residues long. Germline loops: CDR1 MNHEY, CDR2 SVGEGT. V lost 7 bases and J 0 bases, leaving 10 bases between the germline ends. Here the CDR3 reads CASNLGGSNQPQHF. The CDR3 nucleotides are TGTGCCAGCAACCTCGGGGGTAGCAATCAGCCCCAGCATTTT.

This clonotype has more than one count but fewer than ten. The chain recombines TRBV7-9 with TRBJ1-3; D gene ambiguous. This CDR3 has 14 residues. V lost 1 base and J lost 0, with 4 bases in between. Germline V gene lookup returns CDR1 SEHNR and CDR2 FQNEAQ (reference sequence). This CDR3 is CASSLGRSGNTIYF. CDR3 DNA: TGTGCCAGCAGCTTAGGTCGCTCTGGAAACACCATATATTTT.